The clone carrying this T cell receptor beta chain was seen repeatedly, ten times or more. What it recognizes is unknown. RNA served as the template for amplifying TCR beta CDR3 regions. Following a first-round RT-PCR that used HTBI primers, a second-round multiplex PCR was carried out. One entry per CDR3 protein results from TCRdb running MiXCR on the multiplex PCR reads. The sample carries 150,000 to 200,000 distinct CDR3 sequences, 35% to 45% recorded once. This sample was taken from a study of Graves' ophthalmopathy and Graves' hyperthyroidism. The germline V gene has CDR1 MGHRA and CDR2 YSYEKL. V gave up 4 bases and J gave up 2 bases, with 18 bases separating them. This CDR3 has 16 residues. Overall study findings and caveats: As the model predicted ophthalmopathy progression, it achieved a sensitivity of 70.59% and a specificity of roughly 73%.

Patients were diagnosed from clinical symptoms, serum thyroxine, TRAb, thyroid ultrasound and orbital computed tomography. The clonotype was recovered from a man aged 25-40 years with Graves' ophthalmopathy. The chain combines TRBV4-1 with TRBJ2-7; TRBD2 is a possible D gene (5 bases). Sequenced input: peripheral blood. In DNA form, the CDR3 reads TGCGCCAGCAGCCCGGGAAAGGAGCGTAACCCCTACGAGCAGTACTTC. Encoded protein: CASSPGKERNPYEQYF.